These T cell receptor beta chains were read from a single sample in a study of PD-1 blockade in classical Hodgkin lymphoma. Profiled with immunoSEQ multiplex PCR; TCRdb holds only in-frame clones, not every one. The sample holds around 25,000 clones; 75% to 90% are singletons and the top ten take 3% to 4%. Source: CD4+ T cells from blood, taken before the fourth cycle of nivolumab. The receptor set was obtained from a human donor with classical Hodgkin lymphoma. Each CDR3 is given with its conserved first and last residue. The D gene is left open where the match is weak. Some rows have no size entry. The others give once, few or many, or a class for an expanded clone.

len: 12
d_gene: .
abundance: .
v_gene: TRBV19
j_gene: TRBJ1-5
CDR3aa: CASRTEHQPQHF
CDR3nt: TGTGCCAGCAGGACAGAACACCAGCCCCAGCATTTT

len: 14
d_gene: .
abundance: .
v_gene: TRBV9
j_gene: TRBJ1-1
CDR3aa: CASSVVSGSGEAFF
CDR3nt: TGTGCCAGCAGCGTAGTGAGTGGTTCCGGTGAAGCTTTCTTT

len: 15
d_gene: .
abundance: .
v_gene: TRBV19
j_gene: TRBJ1-2
CDR3aa: CASSNTGLASNGYTF
CDR3nt: TGTGCCAGTAGTAATACAGGGCTGGCCTCTAATGGCTACACCTTC

len: 15
d_gene: .
abundance: .
v_gene: TRBV6-5
j_gene: TRBJ2-7
CDR3aa: CASSYSNRKTYEQYF
CDR3nt: TGTGCCAGCAGTTACTCAAACAGGAAAACCTACGAGCAGTACTTC

len: 13
d_gene: .
abundance: .
v_gene: TRBV10-3
j_gene: TRBJ2-7
CDR3aa: CAIWGDGAYEQYF
CDR3nt: TGTGCCATCTGGGGGGACGGAGCCTACGAGCAGTACTTC

len: 15
d_gene: TRBD1
abundance: .
v_gene: TRBV27
j_gene: TRBJ2-5
CDR3aa: CASSLLSGGQETQYF
CDR3nt: TGTGCCAGCAGCCTTCTTTCAGGGGGCCAGGAGACCCAGTACTTC

len: 16
d_gene: .
abundance: once
v_gene: TRBV29-1
j_gene: TRBJ2-1
CDR3aa: CSVTIAPLTSFYEQFF
CDR3nt: TGCAGCGTTACAATAGCCCCGCTGACTAGTTTCTATGAGCAGTTCTTC

len: 12
d_gene: .
abundance: .
v_gene: TRBV7-2
j_gene: TRBJ1-1
CDR3aa: CASSLQAWGAFF
CDR3nt: TGTGCCAGCAGCCTTCAGGCCTGGGGAGCTTTCTTT

len: 11
d_gene: .
abundance: .
v_gene: TRBV20-1
j_gene: TRBJ2-7
CDR3aa: CSASLQYEQYF
CDR3nt: TGCAGTGCTAGTTTGCAATACGAGCAGTACTTC

len: 15
d_gene: .
abundance: .
v_gene: TRBV6-1
j_gene: TRBJ2-5
CDR3aa: CASSEVAGVQGTQYF
CDR3nt: TGTGCCAGCAGTGAAGTGGCAGGAGTTCAGGGGACCCAGTACTTC

len: 15
d_gene: .
abundance: .
v_gene: TRBV5-1
j_gene: TRBJ2-4
CDR3aa: CASSPSTLAKNIQYF
CDR3nt: TGCGCCAGCAGCCCCTCTACGCTAGCCAAAAACATTCAGTACTTC

len: 14
d_gene: .
abundance: .
v_gene: TRBV7-6
j_gene: TRBJ2-7
CDR3aa: CASSLGQTTYEQYF
CDR3nt: TGTGCCAGCAGCTTAGGCCAGACAACCTACGAGCAGTACTTC

len: 13
d_gene: .
abundance: .
v_gene: TRBV4-2
j_gene: TRBJ2-1
CDR3aa: CASSQVPPLEQFF
CDR3nt: TGTGCCAGCAGCCAAGTACCCCCCCTCGAGCAGTTCTTC

len: 15
d_gene: .
abundance: .
v_gene: TRBV7-9
j_gene: TRBJ1-2
CDR3aa: CASSLGTPTAYGYTF
CDR3nt: TGTGCCAGCAGCTTAGGCACACCGACCGCATATGGCTACACCTTC

len: 15
d_gene: TRBD2
abundance: .
v_gene: TRBV18
j_gene: TRBJ2-3
CDR3aa: CASSRTGTIEDTQYF
CDR3nt: TGTGCCAGCTCACGGACCGGGACTATCGAAGATACGCAGTATTTT

len: 15
d_gene: .
abundance: .
v_gene: TRBV6-4
j_gene: TRBJ2-3
CDR3aa: CASSGVGGATDTQYF
CDR3nt: TGTGCCAGCAGTGGTGTGGGGGGCGCGACAGATACGCAGTATTTT

len: 13
d_gene: .
abundance: .
v_gene: TRBV6-5
j_gene: TRBJ2-7
CDR3aa: CASSDNLGYEQYF
CDR3nt: TGTGCCAGCAGCGACAATCTGGGGTACGAGCAGTACTTC

len: 13
d_gene: .
abundance: .
v_gene: TRBV28
j_gene: TRBJ2-1
CDR3aa: CASSSHTDNEQFF
CDR3nt: TGTGCCAGCAGTTCTCACACAGACAATGAGCAGTTCTTC

len: 18
d_gene: TRBD1
abundance: .
v_gene: TRBV29-1
j_gene: TRBJ2-3
CDR3aa: CSVGHGTGGAMGTDTQYF
CDR3nt: TGCAGCGTTGGCCACGGGACAGGGGGCGCGATGGGCACAGATACGCAGTATTTT

len: 14
d_gene: .
abundance: .
v_gene: TRBV7-2
j_gene: TRBJ2-5
CDR3aa: CASSFGAQGETQYF
CDR3nt: TGTGCCAGCAGCTTCGGTGCACAGGGAGAGACCCAGTACTTC

len: 14
d_gene: .
abundance: .
v_gene: TRBV7-9
j_gene: TRBJ1-2
CDR3aa: CASSEGDNNYGYTF
CDR3nt: TGTGCCAGCAGCGAGGGGGACAACAACTATGGCTACACCTTC

len: 15
d_gene: .
abundance: once
v_gene: TRBV19
j_gene: TRBJ1-1
CDR3aa: CASSRGLRGGTEAFF
CDR3nt: TGTGCCAGTAGTAGGGGACTCCGAGGGGGCACTGAAGCTTTCTTT

len: 15
d_gene: .
abundance: .
v_gene: TRBV13
j_gene: TRBJ2-1
CDR3aa: CASSRYTSSYNEQFF
CDR3nt: TGTGCCAGCAGTAGGTACACCAGCTCCTACAATGAGCAGTTCTTC

len: 15
d_gene: .
abundance: few
v_gene: TRBV18
j_gene: TRBJ1-3
CDR3aa: CASSQGLEAGNTIYF
CDR3nt: TGTGCCAGCTCACAGGGATTGGAGGCTGGAAACACCATATATTTT

len: 14
d_gene: .
abundance: .
v_gene: TRBV5-1
j_gene: TRBJ2-3
CDR3aa: CASRAAGGIRTQYF
CDR3nt: TGCGCCAGCAGGGCGGCCGGGGGAATTCGCACGCAGTATTTT

len: 13
d_gene: .
abundance: .
v_gene: TRBV2
j_gene: TRBJ1-1
CDR3aa: CASSRQANTEAFF
CDR3nt: TGTGCCAGCAGTCGGCAGGCGAACACTGAAGCTTTCTTT

len: 16
d_gene: .
abundance: .
v_gene: TRBV4-2
j_gene: TRBJ2-1
CDR3aa: CASSPYYRAPPNEQFF
CDR3nt: TGTGCCAGCAGCCCTTACTACAGGGCCCCTCCCAATGAGCAGTTCTTC

len: 14
d_gene: .
abundance: .
v_gene: TRBV19
j_gene: TRBJ1-2
CDR3aa: CASSIVTGEYGYTF
CDR3nt: TGTGCCAGTAGTATCGTTACAGGAGAGTATGGCTACACCTTC

len: 14
d_gene: .
abundance: .
v_gene: TRBV7-2
j_gene: TRBJ2-3
CDR3aa: CASSLNRGGDTQYF
CDR3nt: TGTGCCAGCAGCCTGAATCGGGGCGGGGATACGCAGTATTTT

len: 13
d_gene: .
abundance: .
v_gene: TRBV28
j_gene: TRBJ2-5
CDR3aa: CASLVRGEETQYF
CDR3nt: TGTGCCAGCCTCGTTAGGGGTGAGGAGACCCAGTACTTC

len: 16
d_gene: .
abundance: .
v_gene: TRBV7-9
j_gene: TRBJ2-3
CDR3aa: CASTLMGGAGTDTQYF
CDR3nt: TGTGCCAGCACCTTGATGGGGGGGGCTGGGACAGATACGCAGTATTTT

len: 13
d_gene: .
abundance: .
v_gene: TRBV5-8
j_gene: TRBJ2-7
CDR3aa: CASSAGTGGPQYF
CDR3nt: TGTGCCAGCAGCGCGGGGACCGGGGGGCCACAGTACTTC

len: 14
d_gene: TRBD1
abundance: .
v_gene: TRBV7-2
j_gene: TRBJ2-7
CDR3aa: CASSLGQGAYEQYF
CDR3nt: TGTGCCAGCAGCTTAGGACAGGGGGCTTACGAGCAGTACTTC

len: 17
d_gene: .
abundance: .
v_gene: TRBV4-2
j_gene: TRBJ2-7
CDR3aa: CASSQVVSGAGPYEQYF
CDR3nt: TGTGCCAGCAGCCAAGTAGTGTCCGGGGCAGGCCCCTACGAGCAGTACTTC

len: 17
d_gene: TRBD2
abundance: .
v_gene: TRBV27
j_gene: TRBJ2-5
CDR3aa: CASSHYLGLANRETQYF
CDR3nt: TGTGCCAGCAGTCACTACCTGGGACTAGCGAATCGAGAGACCCAGTACTTC

len: 14
d_gene: .
abundance: .
v_gene: TRBV5-1
j_gene: TRBJ1-2
CDR3aa: CASSLDGPNYGYTF
CDR3nt: TGCGCCAGCAGCTTGGACGGACCTAACTATGGCTACACCTTC

len: 17
d_gene: .
abundance: once
v_gene: TRBV14
j_gene: TRBJ1-6
CDR3aa: CASSQSNTDTFNSPLHF
CDR3nt: TGTGCCAGCAGCCAATCAAATACCGACACCTTTAATTCACCCCTCCACTTT

len: 16
d_gene: .
abundance: .
v_gene: TRBV5-6
j_gene: TRBJ1-2
CDR3aa: CASSPTPGISAYGYTF
CDR3nt: TGTGCCAGCAGCCCCACCCCAGGGATATCCGCCTATGGCTACACCTTC

len: 14
d_gene: TRBD1
abundance: .
v_gene: TRBV28
j_gene: TRBJ1-5
CDR3aa: CASSGTGGNQPQHF
CDR3nt: TGTGCCAGCAGTGGGACAGGGGGCAATCAGCCCCAGCATTTT

len: 18
d_gene: .
abundance: .
v_gene: TRBV11-2
j_gene: TRBJ1-6
CDR3aa: CASSSLLPGSFRNSPLHF
CDR3nt: TGTGCCAGCAGCTCGTTATTACCAGGGAGTTTTAGGAATTCACCCCTCCACTTT

len: 16
d_gene: TRBD2
abundance: .
v_gene: TRBV30
j_gene: TRBJ2-5
CDR3aa: CAWSLGLAGGQETQYF
CDR3nt: TGTGCCTGGAGTCTTGGACTAGCGGGGGGGCAAGAGACCCAGTACTTC

len: 17
d_gene: TRBD1
abundance: .
v_gene: TRBV25-1
j_gene: TRBJ2-3
CDR3aa: CASSEFRGDSSTDTQYF
CDR3nt: TGTGCCAGCAGTGAATTTAGAGGGGACAGCAGCACAGATACGCAGTATTTT